The clone carrying this T cell receptor beta chain was counted ten times or more. Antigen specificity is unknown. These data come from a study of T cells in Graves' hyperthyroidism and ophthalmopathy. RNA transcripts gave rise to amplified TCR beta CDR3 regions. Using the HTBI primer set, a first-round RT-PCR was run on the TCR CDR3. Via MiXCR, TCRdb re-called the multiplex PCR reads, giving one row per CDR3 protein. The table lists around 380,000 distinct CDR3 sequences, roughly 13% of them singletons, with around 21% in the top ten. Study-level findings and limits: Separating ophthalmopathy from stable hyperthyroidism was achieved by a 13 V-J model. The majority of expanded thyroid clonotypes above 0.001 also appeared in blood.

The germline V gene encodes CDR1 GTSNPN and CDR2 SVGIG (reference sequence). The CDR3 is made up of 13 amino acids. V shed 3 bases and J 2 bases; nucleotides not matched to a gene: 1. The chain links TRBV30 to TRBJ2-3; 8 nucleotides agree with TRBD2. This receptor was taken from a man aged 25-45 years with Graves' hyperthyroidism that later progressed to Graves' ophthalmopathy. The source material was blood. The CDR3 spells CAWSGGDTDTQYF. The CDR3 coding sequence is TGTGCCTGGAGCGGGGGGGACACAGATACGCAGTATTTT.